This T cell receptor (beta chain) was sequenced in a study of blood T cell repertoires in COVID-19. As for the study in general: The study drew acute and convalescent COVID-19 samples from the United States, Italy and Spain. Sources were T cells, B-cell-depleted T cells, or PBMCs; the material itself was cDNA or gDNA.

In the authors' workflow: The authors estimated nucleated cell counts from reference gene primer amplification. The table came from immunoSEQ multiplex PCR; TCRdb's copy has only in-frame clones and leaves some out. V and J calls plus clone size are reproduced from that table; the DNA served to infer D and trimming. This repertoire shows 100,000 or so clones, about nine tenths found once; its top ten account for over 0.35%. The sample comprised peripheral blood. This clonotype was obtained from a man in his sixties with acute or convalescent COVID-19.

The CDR3 here is CASSGLAGGYEQYF. The CDR3 nucleotides are TGTGCCAGCAGCGGTTTAGCGGGGGGCTACGAGCAGTACTTC. The chain recombines TRBV9 with TRBJ2-7, with 10 bases identical to TRBD2. V shed 3 bases and J 3 bases; nucleotides not matched to a gene: 3. Looked up from germline, CDR1 is SGDLS and CDR2 is YYNGEE. The CDR3 length is 14 residues.